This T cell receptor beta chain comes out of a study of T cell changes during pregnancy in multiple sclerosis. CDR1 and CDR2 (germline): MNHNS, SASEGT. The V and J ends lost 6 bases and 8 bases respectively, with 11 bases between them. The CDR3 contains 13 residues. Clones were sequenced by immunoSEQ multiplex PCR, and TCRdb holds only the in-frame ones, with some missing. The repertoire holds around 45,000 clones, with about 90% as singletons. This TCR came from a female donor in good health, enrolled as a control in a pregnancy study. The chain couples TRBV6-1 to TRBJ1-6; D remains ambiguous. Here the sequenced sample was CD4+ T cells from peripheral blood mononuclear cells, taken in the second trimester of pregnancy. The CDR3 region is CASRESADSPLHF. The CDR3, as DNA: TGTGCCAGCAGGGAAAGTGCGGATTCACCCCTCCACTTT.